This T cell receptor beta chain is drawn from a study of CD8 T cells in ankylosing spondylitis. Findings and caveats of the study: In synovial fluid and blood from reactive arthritis, some motif variants were previously reported. In ankylosing spondylitis patients, matched synovial fluid reportedly showed significant enrichment of disease-linked clones. Ankylosing spondylitis blood seemed to carry a telltale TCR beta motif made of eight or nine highly homologous variants.

There are 15 residues in the CDR3. CDR1 is MGHRA, CDR2 YSYEKL, per germline. The V gene end was trimmed by 1 base and the J gene end by 4 bases; junction bases not matched to a gene: 7. For this clonotype: What it binds is not known.

Researchers built TCR beta libraries using quantitative 5'-RACE with molecular barcodes. MiXCR, applied by TCRdb to the 5' RACE reads, yields one record per CDR3 protein. This table holds some 700,000 distinct CDR3 sequences, 15% to 20% found once. Sequenced: blood, either unsorted or a sorted T cell fraction (not recorded which). The clonotype comes from a male donor with ankylosing spondylitis. J is TRBJ2-7 and V is TRBV4-1; 7 nucleotides match TRBD2. CDR3: CASSQALAENYEQYF. The CDR3 DNA sequence: TGCGCCAGCAGCCAAGCCCTAGCGGAGAATTACGAGCAGTACTTC.